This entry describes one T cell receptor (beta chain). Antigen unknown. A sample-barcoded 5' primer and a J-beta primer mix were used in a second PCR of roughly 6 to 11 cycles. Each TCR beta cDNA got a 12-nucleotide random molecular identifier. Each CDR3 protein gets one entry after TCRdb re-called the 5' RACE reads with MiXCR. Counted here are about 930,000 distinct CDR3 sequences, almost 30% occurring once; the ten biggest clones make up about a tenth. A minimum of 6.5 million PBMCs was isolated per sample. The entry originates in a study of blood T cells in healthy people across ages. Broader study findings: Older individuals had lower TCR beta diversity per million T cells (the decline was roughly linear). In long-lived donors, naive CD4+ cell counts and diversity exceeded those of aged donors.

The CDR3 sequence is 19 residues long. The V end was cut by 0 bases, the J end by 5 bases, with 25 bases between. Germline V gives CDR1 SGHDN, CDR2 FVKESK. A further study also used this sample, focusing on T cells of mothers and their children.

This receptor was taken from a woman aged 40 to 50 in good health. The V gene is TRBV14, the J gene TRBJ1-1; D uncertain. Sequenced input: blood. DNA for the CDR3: TGTGCCAGCAGCCAAGACGATCCACGCATTCGGGGAGGGAGTACTGAAGCTTTCTTT. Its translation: CASSQDDPRIRGGSTEAFF.